Below, 21 T cell receptor beta chains from the same sample are listed, as sequenced in a study of blood T cell repertoires in COVID-19. Data came from immunoSEQ multiplex PCR; TCRdb stores just in-frame clones and leaves some out. The sample contains some 47,000 clones, 90% of which appear only once. Sequenced material: peripheral blood. The source of these receptors is a man aged 65 to 79 with acute or convalescent COVID-19.

This chain connects TRBV18 to TRBJ1-6; D gene uncertain. The CDR3 runs 15 residues. V was cut by 6 bases and J by 0 bases, with 9 bases left in between. Per germline, CDR1 KGHSH and CDR2 LQKENI. CDR3 residues: CASSSQSSYNSPLHF. The CDR3 bases are TGTGCCAGCTCTTCACAGAGCTCCTATAATTCACCCCTCCACTTT. The full variable domain, with the rest looked up from reference TRBV18 and TRBJ1-6, is NAGVMQNPRHLVRRRGQEARLRCSPMKGHSHVYWYRQLPEEGLKFMVYLQKENIIDESGMPKERFSAEFPKEGPSILRIQQVVRGDSAAYFCASSSQSSYNSPLHFGNGTRLTVT.

This clone was seen a handful of times. This sequence joins TRBV7-2 and TRBJ1-5, with unresolved D. In germline, CDR1 is SGHTA, CDR2 FQGNSA. The CDR3 is 15 residues long. Trimming pared 5 bases from V and 0 bases from J, leaving 11 bases between. In nucleotides, the CDR3 is TGTGCCAGCAGCGAGAGAACCTATAGCAATCAGCCCCAGCATTTT. Amino acid sequence: CASSERTYSNQPQHF.

The chain is built from TRBV29-1 and TRBJ2-2; 7 bases agree with TRBD2. Germline lookup yields CDR1 SQVTM and CDR2 ANQGSEA. CDR3 size: 13 residues. J lost 4 bases, V lost 2 bases, and 1 base had no gene match. For the CDR3, the DNA is TGCAGCGTTGAAATAGCGGGCACCGGGGAGCTGTTTTTT. This gives the protein CSVEIAGTGELFF.

V usage is TRBV6-1 and J usage is TRBJ1-4; 9 nucleotides line up with TRBD1. CDR1 is MNHNS, CDR2 SASEGT, per germline. V was clipped by 0 bases and J by 7 bases; unmatched bases: 9. This CDR3 is 17 amino acids long. The CDR3 DNA follows: TGTGCCAGCAGTGAAGCGCCGTACAGGGGGCACAGTGAAAAACTGTTTTTT. Its translation is CASSEAPYRGHSEKLFF.

The J gene is TRBJ1-1, the V gene TRBV6-5; D call uncertain. The V gene lost 4 bases and the J gene lost 1 base, with 4 bases spanning the gap. Germline values: CDR1 MNHEY, CDR2 SVGAGI. The CDR3 runs 12 residues. As DNA, the CDR3 is TGTGCCAGCAGTTTAGCGAACACTGAAGCTTTCTTT. Its protein product is CASSLANTEAFF.

This clone was detected once. This chain connects TRBV30 to TRBJ1-6; D might be TRBD1 (6 bases). Per the germline V gene, CDR1 is GTSNPN and CDR2 is SVGIG (reference sequence). The CDR3 extends over 13 amino acids. The V gene lost 5 bases and the J gene lost 11 bases, with 16 bases spanning the gap. CDR3 nucleotides: TGTGCCTGGGAAAGACAGGCGTCGCCACCCCTCCACTTT. It specifies CAWERQASPPLHF.

CDR3 residues: CASSRDRGPTNEKLFF. The CDR3 nucleotides read TGTGCCAGCAGCCGGGACAGGGGGCCAACTAATGAAAAACTGTTTTTT. V is TRBV7-6 and J is TRBJ1-4; 12 bases map to TRBD1. CDR3 length: 16 amino acids. J lost 0 bases, V lost 5 bases, and 1 base had no gene match. Germline CDR1 and CDR2: SGHVS and FNYEAQ.

This clone was seen only once. The chain links TRBV4-1 to TRBJ1-2; D gene unclear. Trimming took off 1 base at V and 2 bases at J, with 14 bases between the two ends. Per the germline V gene, CDR1 is MGHRA and CDR2 is YSYEKL. The CDR3 is 16 amino acids. CDR3 protein: CASSQAPPLYNYGYTF. In DNA, the CDR3 is TGCGCCAGCAGCCAAGCACCTCCACTGTACAACTATGGCTACACCTTC.

The V gene is TRBV19, the J gene TRBJ1-2; the D gene is possibly TRBD1 (5 bases). V was shortened by 3 bases and J by 6 bases, with 14 bases between the two germline ends. Looked up from germline, CDR1 is LNHDA and CDR2 is SQIVND (reference sequence). The CDR3 covers 14 residues. The CDR3 coding sequence is TGTGCCAGTAGTATTCTCCAGGGCGGGAATGGCTACACCTTC. Translating it yields CASSILQGGNGYTF.

The chain combines TRBV18 with TRBJ2-3; no clear D. Germline V gene sequence: CDR1 KGHSH, CDR2 LQKENI. CDR3 size: 14 residues. Between the trimmed V and J ends, which lost 3 bases and 2 bases, there was a span of 9 bases. CDR3: CASSPQDYTDTQYF. CDR3 in DNA: TGTGCCAGCTCACCGCAGGATTACACAGATACGCAGTATTTT.

The chain joins TRBV5-5 to TRBJ2-1; 13 bases line up with TRBD2. V lost 4 bases to trimming and J lost 3 bases; unmatched junction nucleotides: 4. This CDR3 contains 16 residues. Germline loops: CDR1 SGHKS, CDR2 YYEKEE (reference sequence). CDR3 residues: CASSARTSGGYNEQFF. In DNA, the CDR3 is TGTGCCAGCAGCGCACGGACTAGCGGGGGCTACAATGAGCAGTTCTTC.

The chain recombines TRBV4-1 with TRBJ1-3, with 9 bases that match TRBD1. This CDR3 has 15 residues. V shed 0 bases and J 7 bases; nucleotides not matched to a gene: 4. Germline V gene data show CDR1 as MGHRA and CDR2 as YSYEKL. CDR3 loop: CASSQEGTGRNTIYF. The CDR3 coding sequence is TGCGCCAGCAGCCAAGAAGGGACAGGGAGGAACACCATATATTTT.

This chain joins TRBV19 and TRBJ2-1; 9 bases map to TRBD1. There are 14 residues in the CDR3. Trimming at V came to 6 bases and at J to 7 bases, leaving 7 bases not matched to a gene. Germline CDR1 LNHDA, CDR2 SQIVND (reference sequence). CDR3 region: CASRGTGWENEQFF. The CDR3 nucleotides read TGTGCCAGTAGGGGGACAGGGTGGGAGAATGAGCAGTTCTTC. The variable domain in full, completed from reference TRBV19 and TRBJ2-1, reads DGGITQSPKYLFRKEGQNVTLSCEQNLNHDAMYWYRQDPGQGLRLIYYSQIVNDFQKGDIAEGYSVSREKKESFPLTVTSAQKNPTAFYLCASRGTGWENEQFFGPGTRLTVL.

V and J are TRBV7-8 and TRBJ2-7; D uncertain. The CDR3 runs to 11 residues. Germline-derived CDR1 and CDR2 are SGHVS and FQNEAQ. Between the trimmed V and J ends, which lost 5 bases and 3 bases, there was a span of 5 bases. CDR3 amino acids: CASSPSYEQYF. In DNA form, the CDR3 reads TGTGCCAGCAGCCCGAGCTACGAGCAGTACTTC. Together with reference TRBV7-8 and TRBJ2-7, the CDR3 gives the full variable domain: GAGVSQSPRYKVAKRGQDVALRCDPISGHVSLFWYQQALGQGPEFLTYFQNEAQLDKSGLPSDRFFAERPEGSVSTLKIQRTQQEDSAVYLCASSPSYEQYFGPGTRLTVT.

This sequence joins TRBV14 and TRBJ1-6; D ambiguous. Between the trimmed V and J ends, which lost 0 bases and 8 bases, there was a span of 11 bases. CDR1 is SGHDN, CDR2 FVKESK, per germline. The CDR3 is 15 amino acids. The CDR3 DNA reads TGTGCCAGCAGCCAAGAGAGACTGGAACATTCACCCCTCCACTTT. Its protein product is CASSQERLEHSPLHF.

The chain couples TRBV28 to TRBJ2-3; possible D gene TRBD1, 6 bases. Trimming left V 8 bases short and J 2 bases short, with 20 bases between. Germline V gives CDR1 MDHEN, CDR2 SYDVKM. This CDR3 has 16 amino acids. The CDR3: CASSPTRRTATDTQYF. CDR3 DNA: TGTGCCAGCTCGCCAACACGGAGGACAGCCACAGATACGCAGTATTTT. Looking up the rest from reference TRBV28 and TRBJ2-3 gives the full variable domain: DVKVTQSSRYLVKRTGEKVFLECVQDMDHENMFWYRQDPGLGLRLIYFSYDVKMKEKGDIPEGYSVSREKKERFSLILESASTNQTSMYLCASSPTRRTATDTQYFGPGTRLTVL.

CDR3 sequence (DNA): TGTGCCAGCAGCTTACGAGGTAAACAGCCCCAGCATTTT. Amino acid sequence: CASSLRGKQPQHF. V gene TRBV7-2 combines with J gene TRBJ1-5; D is unresolved. The CDR3 is 13 residues long. Trimming took off 2 bases at V and 7 bases at J, with 9 bases between the two ends. Per germline, CDR1 SGHTA and CDR2 FQGNSA.

CDR3 in amino acids: CASSAGIGQGPMNTEAFF. The CDR3 DNA sequence: TGTGCCAGCAGCGCTGGGATCGGACAGGGACCAATGAACACTGAAGCTTTCTTT. This chain connects TRBV7-8 to TRBJ1-1; 8 nucleotides match TRBD1. The J segment lost 0 bases and the V segment lost 5 bases, leaving 14 bases of the junction unmatched. The CDR3 covers 18 residues. Germline V gene lookup returns CDR1 SGHVS and CDR2 FQNEAQ.

The J gene is TRBJ1-5, the V gene TRBV5-4; 7 bases fit TRBD1. This CDR3 region has 13 residues. V lost 4 bases to trimming and J lost 7 bases; unmatched junction nucleotides: 5. CDR1 is SGHNT, CDR2 YYREEE, per germline (reference sequence). The CDR3 protein is CASSPDRAQPQHF. The CDR3 nucleotides read TGTGCCAGCAGCCCAGACAGGGCGCAGCCCCAGCATTTT.

The rearrangement uses TRBV2 and TRBJ2-1, with 8 bases that match TRBD2. This CDR3 contains 14 residues. V trimming: 6 bases; J trimming: 4 bases; junction bases outside the gene matches: 5. CDR1 SNHLY and CDR2 FYNNEI come from the germline V gene. CDR3: CASRVSGGYNEQFF. The CDR3 DNA follows: TGTGCCAGCAGGGTAAGCGGGGGATACAATGAGCAGTTCTTC.

There are a few counts of this clone. The chain combines TRBV3-1 (or the pseudogene TRBV3-2) with TRBJ1-2; D unclear. Trimming shortened V by 6 bases and J by 6 bases, and 14 bases separated the two germline ends. Germline values: CDR1 LGHDT, CDR2 YNNKEL (reference sequence). The CDR3 is 13 residues long. CDR3 in amino acids: CASRGGMTDGYTF. Written as DNA, the CDR3 is TGTGCCAGCAGGGGAGGGATGACCGATGGCTACACCTTC.